One TCR beta chain is described in this entry. Sequencing used immunoSEQ multiplex PCR; TCRdb keeps in-frame clones, though not all of them. The data show around 67,000 clones, roughly 85% seen once. These data originate in a study of OX40 agonist ivuxolimab in advanced cancers. Whole-study context: Those enrolled were less than 85% male, with a mean age of 60 years and ages from roughly 20 to 85.

The ends lost 6 bases at V and 9 bases at J; junction bases unmatched: 7. This CDR3 is built from 14 residues. The germline V gene encodes CDR1 MNHEY and CDR2 SMNVEV (reference sequence). The TCR sequence derives from an adult with an advanced solid tumor such as melanoma, head and neck, liver or kidney cancer. The sample was CD4+ or CD8+ T cells sorted from blood, taken in a trial of the OX40 agonist ivuxolimab. The gene calls are TRBV27 and TRBJ2-1; 11 bases align to TRBD2. CDR3 residues: CASRKGLAVGEQFF. In DNA, the CDR3 is TGTGCCAGCAGAAAGGGACTAGCGGTGGGTGAGCAGTTCTTC.